This TCR beta chain was observed in a study of blood T cell repertoires in COVID-19. Study-wide background: Some COVID-19 samples were acute and others convalescent; all came from the United States, Italy and Spain. In each case, the material was cDNA or gDNA derived from T cells, B-cell-depleted T cells, or PBMCs.

Sequenced by immunoSEQ multiplex PCR; TCRdb stores in-frame clones only, minus some. Of about 230,000 clones in the sample, 70% to 90% were seen once. J gave up 2 bases and V 5 bases, and 5 bases lay outside the gene matches. Germline V gene sequence: CDR1 SQVTM, CDR2 ANQGSEA. This CDR3 contains 14 residues. Sequencing used peripheral blood. The chain is built from TRBV29-1 and TRBJ2-5; the match to TRBD2 covers 10 bases. This receptor was taken from a woman between 18 and 29 years old who had recovered from COVID-19. CDR3 DNA sequence: TGCAGCGTTACCCAACTAGCGGGGCAAGAGACCCAGTACTTC. Translation gives CSVTQLAGQETQYF. Together with reference TRBV29-1 and TRBJ2-5, the CDR3 gives the full variable domain: SAVISQKPSRDICQRGTSLTIQCQVDSQVTMMFWYRQQPGQSLTLIATANQGSEATYESGFVIDKFPISRPNLTFSTLTVSNMSPEDSSIYLCSVTQLAGQETQYFGPGTRLLVL.